Following are 15 T cell receptor beta chains from one sample sequenced in a study of T cells in Graves' hyperthyroidism and ophthalmopathy (dated by TCRdb to between 2019 and 2020). The library was generated by multiplex PCR. Sequencing used an Illumina HiSeq 2000. TCR beta CDR3 regions were amplified from RNA transcripts. A first-round RT-PCR of the TCR CDR3 used the HTBI primer set with the Qiagen OneStep RT-PCR kit. Using fastp trimming at Q25 and MiXCR clonotype assembly, TCRdb reanalyzed the public sequencing data and kept in-frame beta chains. CDR3 protein sequences are deduplicated, and each keeps its most common genes and DNA. The sample data list over 450,000 distinct CDR3 sequences, and roughly 14% of these were observed just once. The ten most abundant clones make up around a sixth of the sample. Sequences were obtained from blood. These receptors were obtained from a young woman with Graves' hyperthyroidism.

With regard to this clonotype: This may be a read error, as it is one base from a much larger clone. The chain carries TRBV5-1 and TRBJ2-1, with D maybe TRBD2 (5 bases). The CDR3 runs 15 residues. Germline V gene lookup returns CDR1 SGHRS and CDR2 YFSETQ. Trimming took off 1 base at V and 5 bases at J, with 13 bases between the two ends. The CDR3 nucleotides read TGCGCCAGCAGCTTGTCGGTTAGCGAGAACAATGAGCAGTTCTTC. This sequence encodes CASSLSVSENNEQFF. Full variable domain (missing parts from reference TRBV5-1 and TRBJ2-1): KAGVTQTPRYLIKTRGQQVTLSCSPISGHRSVSWYQQTPGQGLQFLFEYFSETQRNKGNFPGRFSGRQFSNSRSEMNVSTLELGDSALYLCASSLSVSENNEQFFGPGTRLTVL.

At least ten counts were recorded for this clonotype. The CDR3 sequence: CASSLDLTTSGLYNEQFF. CDR3 in DNA: TGTGCCAGCAGCTTAGACCTTACAACCTCAGGGCTCTACAATGAGCAGTTCTTC. The chain uses TRBV11-3 and TRBJ2-1; TRBD1 might be the D (5 bases). CDR1 and CDR2 (germline): SGHNT, YENEEA. The CDR3 has 18 residues. Between the trimmed V and J ends, which lost 0 bases and 3 bases, there was a span of 18 bases.

This clonotype was found many times. The CDR3 reads CAWSVGGGAYEQYV. CDR3 in DNA: TGTGCCTGGAGTGTAGGGGGGGGAGCCTACGAGCAGTACGTC. The chain links TRBV30 to TRBJ2-7; tentative D call: TRBD2 (7 bases). Germline V gene lookup returns CDR1 GTSNPN and CDR2 SVGIG (reference sequence). V gave up 0 bases and J gave up 2 bases, with 11 bases separating them. The CDR3 length is 14 residues.

This clonotype was seen more than once but under ten times. This chain links TRBV27 with TRBJ2-1; a possible D gene is TRBD2 (5 bases). Germline V gene sequence: CDR1 MNHEY, CDR2 SMNVEV (reference sequence). CDR3 length equals 13 residues. The V and J ends lost 6 bases and 5 bases respectively, with 11 bases between them. The DNA of the CDR3 is TGTGCCAGCAGGATACTAGGAAACAATGAGCAGTTCTTC. Translated, it gives CASRILGNNEQFF.

At least ten counts were recorded for this clonotype. V gene TRBV29-1 combines with J gene TRBJ1-2; 8 bases are a match to TRBD1. The V segment lost 1 base and the J segment 6 bases; nucleotides outside the gene matches: 10. The CDR3 contains 15 residues. The germline gives CDR1 SQVTM, CDR2 ANQGSEA. Written as DNA, the CDR3 is TGCAGCGTTGAAGGGACGGACAGGGTTTGGCATGGCTACACCTTC. Its protein is CSVEGTDRVWHGYTF.

The CDR3 loop reads CASWGTVNTGELFF. For the CDR3, the DNA is TGTGCCAGCTGGGGGACAGTGAACACCGGGGAGCTGTTTTTT. The chain has TRBV18 and TRBJ2-2, with 7 bases identical to TRBD1. The CDR3 has 14 residues. From germline, CDR1 is KGHSH and CDR2 LQKENI. V lost 7 bases and J lost 1; bases outside the gene matches: 3.

The chain couples TRBV7-3 to TRBJ1-5; TRBD1 aligns across 7 bases. The V and J ends lost 5 bases and 2 bases, in that order; junction bases with no gene match: 6. This CDR3 contains 15 residues. Germline V lookup: CDR1 SGHTA, CDR2 FQGTGA. The CDR3 reads CASSVVDRGNQPQHF. DNA of the CDR3: TGTGCCAGCAGCGTCGTTGACAGGGGCAATCAGCCCCAGCATTTT.

V and J are TRBV18 and TRBJ2-7; 10 nucleotides match TRBD1. The CDR3 extends over 15 amino acids. CDR1 is KGHSH and CDR2 is LQKENI in the germline V gene. The ends lost 3 bases at V and 1 base at J; junction bases unmatched: 3. CDR3 sequence (DNA): TGTGCCAGCTCACCGGGGACAGGGGTTTCCTACGAGCAGTACGTC. It codes for CASSPGTGVSYEQYV.

With regard to this clonotype: The conserved phenylalanine or tryptophan normally closing the CDR3 is absent here, so this likely arose from a read error. V is TRBV5-8 and J is TRBJ1-1; TRBD1 matches 7 bases. The ends lost 7 bases at V and 10 bases at J; junction bases unmatched: 7. Looked up from germline, CDR1 is SGHTS and CDR2 is YDEGEE. CDR3 size: 11 residues. As DNA, the CDR3 is TGTGCCAGCTTGGGACAGCTCGTAGCTTTCCTT. This translates into CASLGQLVAFL.

This clonotype was counted many times. The chain recombines TRBV5-1 with TRBJ2-3; D unresolved. Germline values: CDR1 SGHRS, CDR2 YFSETQ. V was trimmed by 0 bases and J by 2 bases, leaving 10 bases between them. The CDR3 is made up of 15 amino acids. This chain's CDR3 is CASSLDGSDTDTQYF. The CDR3 coding sequence is TGCGCCAGCAGCTTGGATGGATCCGACACAGATACGCAGTATTTT.

In its sample, this clonotype was seen many times. The J gene is TRBJ2-7, the V gene TRBV2; D is unclear. The V end was cut by 8 bases, the J end by 0 bases, with 8 bases between. The CDR3 sequence is 12 residues long. Looked up from germline, CDR1 is SNHLY and CDR2 is FYNNEI. The CDR3: CASGPTSYEQYV. CDR3 sequence (DNA): TGTGCCAGCGGGCCAACCTCCTACGAGCAGTACGTC.

The table lists this clonotype with many counts. The chain's CDR3 is CSVQGQGNNEQFF. The CDR3, as DNA: TGCAGCGTTCAGGGACAGGGGAACAATGAGCAGTTCTTC. J is TRBJ2-1 and V is TRBV29-1; TRBD1 matches 10 bases. Germline V gene data show CDR1 as SQVTM and CDR2 as ANQGSEA. This CDR3 has 13 residues. J gave up 5 bases and V 5 bases, and 3 bases lay outside the gene matches.

Only a few counts were recorded for this clonotype. The J gene is TRBJ2-4, the V gene TRBV11-2; D may correspond to TRBD1 or TRBD2 (5 bases each). Germline CDR1 is SGHAT and CDR2 is FQNNGV. This CDR3 has 14 amino acids. With 3 bases removed from V and 0 bases from J, the gap between germline ends came to 6 bases. The CDR3 DNA reads as TGTGCCAGCAGCTTGAGGGGAGCCAAAAACATTCAGTACTTC. Encoded protein: CASSLRGAKNIQYF.

This clonotype has ten or more counts. The chain couples TRBV29-1 to TRBJ2-3; weak D call: TRBD1 (5 bases). V lost 4 bases, J lost 5 bases, and 13 bases lay in between. Germline CDR1 SQVTM, CDR2 ANQGSEA. This CDR3 spans 13 amino acids. The CDR3 DNA reads as TGCAGCGTTGCAGGGATCCTCGGAGATACGCAGTATTTT. It encodes CSVAGILGDTQYF.

This clonotype showed up many times. This sequence joins TRBV9 and TRBJ2-7, with 14 positions matching TRBD2. Unmatched junction bases numbered 1, after V lost 3 bases and J lost 5 bases. The CDR3 length is 14 residues. CDR1 and CDR2 from the germline V gene are SGDLS and YYNGEE. The CDR3 loop is CASSAGLAGDEQYF. The CDR3, as DNA: TGTGCCAGCAGCGCGGGACTAGCGGGAGACGAGCAGTACTTC.